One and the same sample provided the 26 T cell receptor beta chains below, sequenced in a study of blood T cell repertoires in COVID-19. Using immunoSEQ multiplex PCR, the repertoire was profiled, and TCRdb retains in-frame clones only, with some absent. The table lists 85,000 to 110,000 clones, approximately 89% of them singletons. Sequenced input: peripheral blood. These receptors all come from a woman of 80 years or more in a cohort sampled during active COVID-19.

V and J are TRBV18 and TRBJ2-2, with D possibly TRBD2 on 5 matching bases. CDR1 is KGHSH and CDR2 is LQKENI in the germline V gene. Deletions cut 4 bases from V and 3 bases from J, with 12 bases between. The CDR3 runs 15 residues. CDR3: CASSLRRADTGELFF. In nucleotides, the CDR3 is TGTGCCAGCTCACTTAGGCGGGCGGACACCGGGGAGCTGTTTTTT. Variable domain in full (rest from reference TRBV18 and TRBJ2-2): NAGVMQNPRHLVRRRGQEARLRCSPMKGHSHVYWYRQLPEEGLKFMVYLQKENIIDESGMPKERFSAEFPKEGPSILRIQQVVRGDSAAYFCASSLRRADTGELFFGEGSRLTVL.

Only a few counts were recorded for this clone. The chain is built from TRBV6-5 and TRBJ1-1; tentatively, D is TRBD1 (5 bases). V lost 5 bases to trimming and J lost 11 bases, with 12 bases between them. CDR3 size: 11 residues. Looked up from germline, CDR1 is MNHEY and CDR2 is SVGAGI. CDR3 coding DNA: TGTGCCAGCAGTAGCGTAGGGGCGGCTTTCTTT. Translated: CASSSVGAAFF.

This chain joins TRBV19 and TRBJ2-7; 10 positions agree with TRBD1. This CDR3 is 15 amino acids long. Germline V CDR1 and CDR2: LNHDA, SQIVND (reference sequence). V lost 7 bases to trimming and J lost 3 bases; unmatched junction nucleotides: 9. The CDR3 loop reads CASTEGQGVIYEQYF. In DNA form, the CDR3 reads TGTGCCAGTACCGAAGGACAGGGGGTGATCTACGAGCAGTACTTC.

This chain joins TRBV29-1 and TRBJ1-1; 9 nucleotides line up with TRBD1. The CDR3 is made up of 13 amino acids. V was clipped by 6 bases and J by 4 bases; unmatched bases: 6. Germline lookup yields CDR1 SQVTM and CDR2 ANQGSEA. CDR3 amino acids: CSVTGGVTTEAFF. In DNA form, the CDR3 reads TGCAGCGTGACAGGGGGGGTGACCACTGAAGCTTTCTTT.

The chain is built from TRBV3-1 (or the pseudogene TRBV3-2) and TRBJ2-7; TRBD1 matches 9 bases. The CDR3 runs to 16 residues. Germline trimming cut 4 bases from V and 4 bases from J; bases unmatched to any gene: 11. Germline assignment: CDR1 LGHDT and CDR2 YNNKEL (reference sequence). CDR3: CASSRLRDRAAYEQYF. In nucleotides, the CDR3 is TGTGCCAGCAGCCGTCTTCGGGACAGGGCAGCGTACGAGCAGTACTTC.

CDR3: CASRDPGLAGVRETQYF. In nucleotides, the CDR3 is TGTGCCAGCAGAGACCCGGGACTAGCGGGGGTTAGAGAGACCCAGTACTTC. V is TRBV3-1 (or the pseudogene TRBV3-2) and J is TRBJ2-5, with 14 nucleotides matching TRBD2. V lost 6 bases, J lost 4 bases, and 10 bases stayed unmatched. Per the germline V gene, CDR1 is LGHDT and CDR2 is YNNKEL (reference sequence). This CDR3 region has 17 residues.

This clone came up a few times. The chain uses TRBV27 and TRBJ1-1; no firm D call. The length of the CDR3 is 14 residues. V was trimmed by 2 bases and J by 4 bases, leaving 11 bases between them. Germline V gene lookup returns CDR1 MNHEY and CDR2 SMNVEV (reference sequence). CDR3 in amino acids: CASSLRPTGTEAFF. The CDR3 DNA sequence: TGTGCCAGCAGTTTAAGGCCAACGGGCACTGAAGCTTTCTTT.

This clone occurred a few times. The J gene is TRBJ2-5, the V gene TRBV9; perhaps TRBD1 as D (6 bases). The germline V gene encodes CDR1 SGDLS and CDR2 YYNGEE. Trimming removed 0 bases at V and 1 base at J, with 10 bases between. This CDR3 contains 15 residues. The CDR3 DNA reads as TGTGCCAGCAGCGTAGCAGGACAGCCCCAAGAGACCCAGTACTTC. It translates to CASSVAGQPQETQYF. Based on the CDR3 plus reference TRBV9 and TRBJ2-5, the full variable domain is DSGVTQTPKHLITATGQRVTLRCSPRSGDLSVYWYQQSLDQGLQFLIQYYNGEERAKGNILERFSAQQFPDLHSELNLSSLELGDSALYFCASSVAGQPQETQYFGPGTRLLVL.

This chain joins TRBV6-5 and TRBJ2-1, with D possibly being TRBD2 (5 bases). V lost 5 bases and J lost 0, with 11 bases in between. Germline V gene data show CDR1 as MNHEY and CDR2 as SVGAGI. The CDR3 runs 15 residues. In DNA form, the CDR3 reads TGTGCCAGCAGTCGTTCGGGGAGCTCCTACAATGAGCAGTTCTTC. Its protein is CASSRSGSSYNEQFF.

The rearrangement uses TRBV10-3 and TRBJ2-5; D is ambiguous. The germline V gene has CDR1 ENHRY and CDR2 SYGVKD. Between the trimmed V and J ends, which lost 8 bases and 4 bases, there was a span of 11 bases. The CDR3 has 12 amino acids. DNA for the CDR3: TGTGCCATCCCCCGGGTGGGAGAGACCCAGTACTTC. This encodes CAIPRVGETQYF.

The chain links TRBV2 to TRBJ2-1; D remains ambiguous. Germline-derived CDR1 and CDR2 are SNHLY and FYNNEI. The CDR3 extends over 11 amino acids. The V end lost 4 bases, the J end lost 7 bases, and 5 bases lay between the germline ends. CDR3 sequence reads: CASSVRNEQFF. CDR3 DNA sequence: TGTGCCAGCAGTGTGCGGAATGAGCAGTTCTTC.

For the CDR3, the DNA is TGTGCCAGCAGGAGCACAGGGGATGGCTACACCTTC. It encodes CASRSTGDGYTF. J is TRBJ1-2 and V is TRBV6-5, with 7 bases identical to TRBD1. The CDR3 is made up of 12 amino acids. V shed 6 bases, J shed 6 bases, and the junction held 4 bases outside the gene matches. Germline CDR1 reads MNHEY; CDR2 reads SVGAGI.

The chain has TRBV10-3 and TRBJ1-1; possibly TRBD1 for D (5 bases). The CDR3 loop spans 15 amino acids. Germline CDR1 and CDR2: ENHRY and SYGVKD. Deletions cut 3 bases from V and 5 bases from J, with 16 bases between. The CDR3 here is CAISEDSPQRTEAFF. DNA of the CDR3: TGTGCCATCAGTGAAGACAGCCCACAACGGACTGAAGCTTTCTTT.

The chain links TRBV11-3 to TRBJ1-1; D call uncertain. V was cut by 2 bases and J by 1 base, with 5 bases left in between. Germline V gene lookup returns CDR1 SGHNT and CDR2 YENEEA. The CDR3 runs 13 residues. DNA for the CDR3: TGTGCCAGCAGCTTAAGAGCGAACACTGAAGCTTTCTTT. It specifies CASSLRANTEAFF.

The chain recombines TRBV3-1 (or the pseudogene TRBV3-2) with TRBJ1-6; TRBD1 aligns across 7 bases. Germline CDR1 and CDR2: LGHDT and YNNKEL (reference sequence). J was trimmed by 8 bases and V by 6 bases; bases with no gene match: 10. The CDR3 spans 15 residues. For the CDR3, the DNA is TGTGCCAGCAGTGCGACAGGGTCCGCGGATTCACCCCTCCACTTT. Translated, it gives CASSATGSADSPLHF.

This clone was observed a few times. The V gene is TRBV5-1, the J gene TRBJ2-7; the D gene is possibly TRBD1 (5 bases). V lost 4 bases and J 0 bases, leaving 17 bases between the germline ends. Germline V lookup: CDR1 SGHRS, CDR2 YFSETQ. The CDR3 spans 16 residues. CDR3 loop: CASSPAGRVGSYEQYF. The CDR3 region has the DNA TGCGCCAGCAGCCCCGCTGGCAGGGTGGGCTCCTACGAGCAGTACTTC. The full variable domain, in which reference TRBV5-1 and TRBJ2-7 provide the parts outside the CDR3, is KAGVTQTPRYLIKTRGQQVTLSCSPISGHRSVSWYQQTPGQGLQFLFEYFSETQRNKGNFPGRFSGRQFSNSRSEMNVSTLELGDSALYLCASSPAGRVGSYEQYFGPGTRLTVT.

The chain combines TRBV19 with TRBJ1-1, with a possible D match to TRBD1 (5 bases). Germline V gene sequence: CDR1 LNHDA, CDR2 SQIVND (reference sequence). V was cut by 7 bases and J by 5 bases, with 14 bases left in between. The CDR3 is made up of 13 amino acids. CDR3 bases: TGTGCCAGTAAGATGGTGGGGGGAACTGAAGCTTTCTTT. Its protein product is CASKMVGGTEAFF.

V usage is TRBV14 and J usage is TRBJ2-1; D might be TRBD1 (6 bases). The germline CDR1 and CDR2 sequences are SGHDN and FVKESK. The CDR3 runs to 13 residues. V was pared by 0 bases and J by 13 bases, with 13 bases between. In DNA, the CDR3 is TGTGCCAGCAGCCAAGATTGGAGACAGGCACAGTTCTTC. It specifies CASSQDWRQAQFF.

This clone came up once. DNA of the CDR3: TGTGCCAGCAGGATTGATGGGGGCGCTCGGAACACTGAAGCTTTCTTT. Its translation is CASRIDGGARNTEAFF. This sequence joins TRBV5-4 and TRBJ1-1; D possibly corresponds to TRBD1 (6 bases). The V gene lost 5 bases and the J gene lost 1 base, with 18 bases spanning the gap. This CDR3 has 16 amino acids. Germline V gives CDR1 SGHNT, CDR2 YYREEE (reference sequence).

The CDR3 is CASSSTPDSSYNSPLHF. CDR3 DNA sequence: TGTGCCAGCAGTTCCACCCCGGACAGCTCCTATAATTCACCCCTCCACTTT. This rearrangement joins TRBV28 to TRBJ1-6; TRBD1 is a possible D gene (6 bases). The CDR3 extends over 17 amino acids. V dropped 4 bases and J dropped 0 bases, with 13 bases sitting between them. CDR1 is MDHEN and CDR2 is SYDVKM in the germline V gene.

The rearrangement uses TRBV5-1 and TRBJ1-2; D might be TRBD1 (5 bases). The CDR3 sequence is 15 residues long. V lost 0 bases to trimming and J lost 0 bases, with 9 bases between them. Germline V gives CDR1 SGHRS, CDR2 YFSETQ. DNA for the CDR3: TGCGCCAGCAGCTTGGAGGGGCGGTCTAACTATGGCTACACCTTC. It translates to CASSLEGRSNYGYTF.

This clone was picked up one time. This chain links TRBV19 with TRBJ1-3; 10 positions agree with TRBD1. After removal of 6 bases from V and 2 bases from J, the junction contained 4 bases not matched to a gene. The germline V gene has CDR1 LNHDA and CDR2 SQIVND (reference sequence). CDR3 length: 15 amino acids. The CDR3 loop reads CASSPGTGAGNTIYF. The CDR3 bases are TGTGCCAGTAGCCCGGGGACAGGGGCTGGAAACACCATATATTTT.

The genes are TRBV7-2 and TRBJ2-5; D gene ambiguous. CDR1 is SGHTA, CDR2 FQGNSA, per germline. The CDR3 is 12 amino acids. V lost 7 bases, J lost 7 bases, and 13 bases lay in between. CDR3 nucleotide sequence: TGTGCCAGCACCCCAGGCAGCCGGACCCAGTACTTC. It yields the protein CASTPGSRTQYF.

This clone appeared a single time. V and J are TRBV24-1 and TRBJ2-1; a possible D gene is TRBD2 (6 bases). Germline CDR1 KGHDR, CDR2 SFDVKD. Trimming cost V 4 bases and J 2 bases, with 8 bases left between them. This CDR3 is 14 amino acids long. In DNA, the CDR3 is TGTGCCACCAGTGAGGGGACTCCCTACAATGAGCAGTTCTTC. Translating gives CATSEGTPYNEQFF.

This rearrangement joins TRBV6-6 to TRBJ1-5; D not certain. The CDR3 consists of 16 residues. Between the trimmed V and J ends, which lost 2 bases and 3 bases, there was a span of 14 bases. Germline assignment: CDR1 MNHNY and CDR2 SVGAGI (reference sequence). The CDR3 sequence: CASSYGPPRLNQPQHF. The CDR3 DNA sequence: TGTGCCAGCAGTTACGGGCCCCCCCGCCTCAATCAGCCCCAGCATTTT.

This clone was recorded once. CDR3 amino acids: CASSSPGGGQPQHF. In nucleotides, the CDR3 is TGCGCCAGCAGCTCCCCGGGGGGAGGCCAGCCCCAGCATTTT. This chain connects TRBV5-1 to TRBJ1-5, with a possible D match to TRBD1 (5 bases). Trimming left V 3 bases short and J 7 bases short, with 14 bases between. The CDR3 has 14 amino acids. Looked up from germline, CDR1 is SGHRS and CDR2 is YFSETQ.